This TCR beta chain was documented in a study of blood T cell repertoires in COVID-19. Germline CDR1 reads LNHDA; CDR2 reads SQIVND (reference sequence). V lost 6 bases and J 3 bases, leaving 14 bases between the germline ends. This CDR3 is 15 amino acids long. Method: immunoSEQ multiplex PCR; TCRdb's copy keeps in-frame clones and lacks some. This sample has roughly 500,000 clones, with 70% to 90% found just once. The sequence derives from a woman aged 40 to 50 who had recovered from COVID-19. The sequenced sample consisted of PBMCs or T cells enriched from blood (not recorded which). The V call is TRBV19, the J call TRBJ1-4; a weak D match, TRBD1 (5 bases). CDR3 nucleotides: TGTGCCAGTAGCGACCCCGGAGGGGCTAATGAAAAACTGTTTTTT. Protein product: CASSDPGGANEKLFF.